Each of the 28 T cell receptor beta chains below was sequenced from the same sample in a study of human versus mouse CDR3 diversity and MHC coevolution (dated by TCRdb to about 2017). Library generation was performed with the immunoSEQ multiplex PCR assay. The clones in this table, taken by TCRdb from immuneACCESS, are in-frame only. Not every clone is retained; where verified, under half of the shortfall comes from an unresolved V gene, and the cause of the rest is unknown. The sample table contains about 81,000 clones; only one count was recorded for just under 95% of them. 1.2% to 1.5% of the sample is taken by the ten largest. Sequenced sample: naive CD4+ T cells from blood. The cell subset or site label here, explained by the study, means: CD45RO-negative CD62L-positive naive CD4 T cells. The receptors stem from a person between 25 and 75 years old in good health.

The chain is built from TRBV6-6 and TRBJ2-1, with 7 bases identical to TRBD1. Germline-derived CDR1 and CDR2 are MNHNY and SVGAGI (reference sequence). The CDR3 sequence is 14 residues long. Trimming cost V 2 bases and J 5 bases; bases outside gene matches: 3. Written as DNA, the CDR3 is TGTGCCAGCAGTTACGGTCAGGGGGACAATGAGCAGTTCTTC. Translated: CASSYGQGDNEQFF.

The chain links TRBV28 to TRBJ2-7; D perhaps matches TRBD2 (6 bases). There are 14 residues in the CDR3. V lost 6 bases, J lost 0 bases, and 12 bases lay in between. The V gene's germline CDR1 is MDHEN and CDR2 SYDVKM. The DNA for the CDR3 is TGTGCCAGCAGGTCTAGCGTAGGCTCCTACGAGCAGTACTTC. This sequence encodes CASRSSVGSYEQYF.

This chain joins TRBV9 and TRBJ2-7; 10 bases are shared with TRBD2. The CDR3 extends over 15 amino acids. V trimming: 4 bases; J trimming: 2 bases; junction bases outside the gene matches: 6. Germline V gene lookup returns CDR1 SGDLS and CDR2 YYNGEE. The CDR3 sequence: CASSLRLAGPYEQYF. CDR3 in DNA: TGTGCCAGCAGCCTCCGACTAGCGGGCCCCTACGAGCAGTACTTC.

The CDR3 spells CASSLSGEAFF. Written as DNA, the CDR3 is TGTGCCAGCAGTTTATCGGGTGAAGCTTTCTTT. The rearrangement uses TRBV28 and TRBJ1-1; D is ambiguous. Trimming removed 1 base at V and 7 bases at J, with 4 bases between. This CDR3 contains 11 residues. Germline V gives CDR1 MDHEN, CDR2 SYDVKM. Based on the CDR3 plus reference TRBV28 and TRBJ1-1, the full variable domain is DVKVTQSSRYLVKRTGEKVFLECVQDMDHENMFWYRQDPGLGLRLIYFSYDVKMKEKGDIPEGYSVSREKKERFSLILESASTNQTSMYLCASSLSGEAFFGQGTRLTVV.

This chain joins TRBV6-5 and TRBJ1-1, with a possible D match to TRBD1 (5 bases). Looked up from germline, CDR1 is MNHEY and CDR2 is SVGAGI. V was shortened by 2 bases and J by 1 base, with 8 bases between the two germline ends. The CDR3 contains 14 residues. CDR3 in amino acids: CASSYAGQNTEAFF. In DNA, the CDR3 is TGTGCCAGCAGTTACGCGGGGCAGAACACTGAAGCTTTCTTT.

This clone appeared a single time. The gene calls are TRBV10-1 and TRBJ2-3; 16 nucleotides line up with TRBD2. The CDR3 extends over 18 amino acids. Per the germline V gene, CDR1 is WNHNN and CDR2 is SYGVQD (reference sequence). V lost 3 bases and J lost 1; bases outside the gene matches: 4. CDR3 DNA sequence: TGCGCCAGCAGTGAAGGGACTAGCGGGAGGGGGGGCACAGATACGCAGTATTTT. It translates to CASSEGTSGRGGTDTQYF.

The count of this clone is one. The chain couples TRBV30 to TRBJ1-2, with D perhaps TRBD1 (5 bases). The V end lost 2 bases, the J end lost 6 bases, and 13 bases lay between the germline ends. CDR3 size: 13 residues. Germline CDR1 is GTSNPN and CDR2 is SVGIG (reference sequence). DNA for the CDR3: TGTGCCTGGAGTTTTGGTCGGGGGAATGGCTACACCTTC. This encodes CAWSFGRGNGYTF.

This chain links TRBV28 with TRBJ1-1; maybe TRBD1 (5 bases). Per the germline V gene, CDR1 is MDHEN and CDR2 is SYDVKM. This CDR3 contains 13 residues. Trimming shortened V by 4 bases and J by 4 bases, and 10 bases separated the two germline ends. The CDR3 loop is CASSSVGGTEAFF. CDR3 DNA: TGTGCCAGCAGTTCAGTCGGGGGCACTGAAGCTTTCTTT.

This chain links TRBV2 with TRBJ1-5; 10 bases agree with TRBD1. CDR3 length equals 14 residues. Germline V gene sequence: CDR1 SNHLY, CDR2 FYNNEI. With 6 bases clipped from V and 5 bases from J, the junction kept 4 bases outside the gene matches. In DNA form, the CDR3 reads TGTGCCAGCAGCGTTGGACAGGGGGATCAGCCCCAGCATTTT. Its protein is CASSVGQGDQPQHF.

V gene TRBV6-1 combines with J gene TRBJ1-2, with 7 bases aligning to TRBD1. The germline CDR1 and CDR2 sequences are MNHNS and SASEGT. V lost 5 bases to trimming and J lost 8 bases; unmatched junction nucleotides: 14. The length of the CDR3 is 15 residues. As DNA, the CDR3 is TGTGCCAGCAGTATGGTGGGGACAGCGGTCGACGGCTACACCTTC. Residues: CASSMVGTAVDGYTF.

This sequence joins TRBV18 and TRBJ2-5, with no clear D. The length of the CDR3 is 12 residues. CDR1 KGHSH and CDR2 LQKENI come from the germline V gene. The V gene lost 2 bases and the J gene lost 5 bases, with 6 bases spanning the gap. CDR3 protein: CASSPYSETQYF. For the CDR3, the DNA is TGTGCCAGCTCACCATACTCGGAGACCCAGTACTTC.

The chain uses TRBV18 and TRBJ1-3; the D is unclear. V lost 2 bases and J 0 bases, leaving 8 bases between the germline ends. Germline V gene sequence: CDR1 KGHSH, CDR2 LQKENI. The CDR3 consists of 15 residues. CDR3 region: CASSPDRSSGNTIYF. The CDR3 region has the DNA TGTGCCAGCTCACCAGACCGGAGCTCTGGAAACACCATATATTTT.

The chain uses TRBV11-3 and TRBJ2-5, with D possibly matching TRBD1 (6 bases). The J call is uncertain, as TRBJ2-7 better fits the DNA end. The CDR3 spans 12 residues. Germline CDR1 is SGHNT and CDR2 is YENEEA. The CDR3 DNA sequence: TGTGCCAGCAGCCAGGGGACCTACGAGCAGTACTTC. This codes for CASSQGTYEQYF.

J is TRBJ2-7 and V is TRBV15; no clear D gene. Looked up from germline, CDR1 is LNHNV and CDR2 is YYDKDF (reference sequence). The ends were cut back, 1 base at V and 5 bases at J, with 9 bases in the middle. CDR3 length: 13 amino acids. CDR3 amino acids: CATSRGSLNEQYF. As DNA, the CDR3 is TGTGCCACCAGCAGAGGTAGCCTCAACGAGCAGTACTTC.

The V gene is TRBV27, the J gene TRBJ2-7; 11 bases align to TRBD1. The CDR3 loop spans 14 amino acids. Germline-derived CDR1 and CDR2 are MNHEY and SMNVEV (reference sequence). The V and J ends lost 5 bases and 0 bases, in that order; junction bases with no gene match: 0. The CDR3 nucleotides read TGTGCCAGCAGTGGGACAGGGGGCTCCTACGAGCAGTACTTC. It yields the protein CASSGTGGSYEQYF.

This chain links TRBV19 with TRBJ2-7; 8 nucleotides line up with TRBD1. The CDR3 has 14 amino acids. V was pared by 3 bases and J by 0 bases, with 1 base of the junction left unmatched. CDR1 is LNHDA, CDR2 SQIVND, per germline (reference sequence). CDR3 loop: CASSMTGASYEQYF. CDR3 in DNA: TGTGCCAGTAGTATGACAGGGGCCTCCTACGAGCAGTACTTC.

The CDR3 nucleotides are TGTGCCAGCAGTGAAGTCCGCGGGGGCACTGAAGCTTTCTTT. It codes for CASSEVRGGTEAFF. The gene calls are TRBV2 and TRBJ1-1, with a weak D call TRBD1 (5 bases). The V and J ends lost 1 base and 4 bases respectively, with 10 bases between them. Germline V lookup: CDR1 SNHLY, CDR2 FYNNEI. The CDR3 covers 14 residues.

The V and J genes are TRBV5-4 and TRBJ2-3, with TRBD1 as a possible D gene (6 bases). This CDR3 contains 16 residues. CDR1 is SGHNT and CDR2 is YYREEE in the germline V gene (reference sequence). Trimming removed 5 bases from V and 1 base from J, with 17 bases in between. The CDR3 region has the DNA TGTGCCAGCAGACTAGATGGACAGCAACGCACAGATACGCAGTATTTT. The encoded protein is CASRLDGQQRTDTQYF.

This chain uses TRBV7-3 with TRBJ2-1; 12 bases line up with TRBD2. The ends lost 5 bases at V and 12 bases at J; junction bases unmatched: 8. CDR1 SGHTA and CDR2 FQGTGA come from the germline V gene. This CDR3 is 14 amino acids long. For the CDR3, the DNA is TGTGCCAGCAGCCGACTAGCGGGAGACGACGGGCAGTTCTTC. Amino acids: CASSRLAGDDGQFF.

V gene TRBV7-6 combines with J gene TRBJ1-2; a possible D gene is TRBD1 (6 bases). CDR1 SGHVS and CDR2 FNYEAQ come from the germline V gene. This CDR3 comprises 13 residues. V was shortened by 8 bases and J by 8 bases, with 18 bases between the two germline ends. This CDR3 reads CASSGTPLTGYTF. The DNA of the CDR3 is TGTGCCAGCTCCGGGACACCCCTGACCGGCTACACCTTC. Variable domain in full (rest from reference TRBV7-6 and TRBJ1-2): GAGVSQSPRYKVTKRGQDVALRCDPISGHVSLYWYRQALGQGPEFLTYFNYEAQQDKSGLPNDRFSAERPEGSISTLTIQRTEQRDSAMYRCASSGTPLTGYTFGSGTRLTVV.

This rearrangement joins TRBV19 to TRBJ2-6, with D possibly matching TRBD2 (7 bases). Germline V lookup: CDR1 LNHDA, CDR2 SQIVND (reference sequence). With 3 bases removed from V and 1 base from J, the gap between germline ends came to 10 bases. The CDR3 length is 16 residues. In DNA, the CDR3 is TGTGCCAGTAGTATTAGGGGGGGTTCTGGGGCCAACGTCCTGACTTTC. Protein product: CASSIRGGSGANVLTF.

This sequence joins TRBV4-2 and TRBJ1-2; D possibly corresponds to TRBD1 (5 bases). CDR3 size: 15 residues. The germline V gene has CDR1 LGHNA and CDR2 YNFKEQ. V was cut by 1 base and J by 4 bases, with 13 bases left in between. The DNA of the CDR3 is TGTGCCAGCAGCCAAGGGGCGGGGGTCTTCTATGGCTACACCTTC. Translation gives CASSQGAGVFYGYTF.

The chain carries TRBV19 and TRBJ1-2, with D perhaps TRBD1 (5 bases). The V end lost 5 bases, the J end lost 4 bases, and 11 bases lay between the germline ends. Per germline, CDR1 LNHDA and CDR2 SQIVND (reference sequence). This CDR3 has 13 residues. CDR3 nucleotide sequence: TGTGCCAGTAGTCGGGAGGGACCCTATGGCTACACCTTC. It translates to CASSREGPYGYTF.

The chain recombines TRBV2 with TRBJ1-2; TRBD1 matches at 7 bases. With V trimmed by 6 bases and J by 2 bases, 3 bases remained unmatched. Germline V lookup: CDR1 SNHLY, CDR2 FYNNEI. The CDR3 runs to 13 residues. The CDR3 bases are TGTGCCAGCAGACCACAGGGGAACTATGGCTACACCTTC. Protein: CASRPQGNYGYTF.

The chain carries TRBV28 and TRBJ2-5; possibly TRBD2 for D (6 bases). The germline V gene encodes CDR1 MDHEN and CDR2 SYDVKM. The CDR3 sequence is 14 residues long. V gave up 3 bases and J gave up 4 bases, with 12 bases separating them. The CDR3 sequence: CASSFPPSVETQYF. CDR3 sequence (DNA): TGTGCCAGCAGTTTCCCCCCTAGCGTAGAGACCCAGTACTTC.

Of note for this clone: Different DNA sequences within this sample yield the same CDR3. The chain employs TRBV5-1 and TRBJ2-5, with no clear D. The CDR3 covers 16 residues. Germline V gene lookup returns CDR1 SGHRS and CDR2 YFSETQ. V dropped 0 bases and J dropped 2 bases, with 14 bases sitting between them. This CDR3 is CASSLAVVSSQETQYF. CDR3 sequence (DNA): TGCGCCAGCAGCTTGGCCGTGGTTTCTAGTCAAGAGACCCAGTACTTC.

This chain connects TRBV6-6 to TRBJ1-1, with TRBD1 matching over 9 bases. This CDR3 has 16 amino acids. J lost 5 bases, V lost 6 bases, and 13 bases had no gene match. Per germline, CDR1 MNHNY and CDR2 SVGAGI (reference sequence). The CDR3 sequence: CASSPHTGGVQTEAFF. The CDR3 coding sequence is TGTGCCAGCAGCCCTCACACAGGGGGCGTACAGACTGAAGCTTTCTTT.

This rearrangement joins TRBV7-6 to TRBJ1-1, with 8 positions matching TRBD1. Germline V gives CDR1 SGHVS, CDR2 FNYEAQ. The CDR3 length is 14 residues. The trim removed 5 bases at V and 3 bases at J, leaving 5 bases unmatched. In DNA, the CDR3 is TGTGCCAGCAGCGGACAGGGCGGGTACACTGAAGCTTTCTTT. Translating gives CASSGQGGYTEAFF.